Sequencing of this T cell receptor (beta chain) was carried out in a study of glioma-infiltrating T cells after dendritic cell vaccination. Whole-study results and caveats: TCR clonality showed no direct relationship with survival.

Up to about 2 ug genomic DNA was used for TCRB CDR3 amplification. Sequencing used immunoSEQ multiplex PCR; TCRdb keeps in-frame clones, though not all of them. Seen here are some 90,000 clones, roughly 77% observed once, and the top ten hold approximately 2.1%. As regards this clone: The antigen is undetermined.

CDR1 is LNHDA, CDR2 SQIVND, per germline (reference sequence). The V and J ends lost 4 bases and 7 bases, in that order; junction bases with no gene match: 19. The CDR3 runs 18 residues. Stated time point: after dendritic cell vaccination, including at tumor progression/relapse. Only patients with spare fresh-frozen tumor and over two years of follow-up were included. The receptor was derived from a human donor with glioblastoma. The sequenced sample was blood, obtained after dendritic cell vaccination. V is TRBV19 and J is TRBJ1-5; 7 nucleotides match TRBD1. This CDR3 reads CASSSLLLTGQQTQPQHF. The DNA of the CDR3 is TGTGCCAGTAGTAGCCTTCTTCTAACGGGACAGCAAACCCAGCCCCAGCATTTT.